This T cell receptor beta chain is from a study of spatial heterogeneity in lung cancer. Study-level information: Among detected sequences, beta-chain ones consistently exceeded alpha-chain ones in number. Notes on the study in general: For tumor T cells, estimated coverage reached only approximately 7.7% (alpha) and approximately 13% (beta). One measure, the expanded intratumoral alpha and beta TCR count, tracked tumor mutation counts.

With respect to this clonotype: The antigen is not known. Found in a library prepared for alpha chains, this beta chain is an off-target read, and its abundance has little meaning.

V lost 3 bases and J lost 8; bases outside the gene matches: 11. The CDR3 has 14 amino acids. CDR1 is DFQATT and CDR2 is SNEGSKA in the germline V gene (reference sequence). Time point meaning: sample taken at primary tumor resection. Whole RNA came from tumor, nontumor lung or frozen PBMC and was sequenced without being sorted. TCRdb re-analysed the 5' RACE reads in MiXCR, keeping a single row per CDR3 protein. The sample shows 15,000 to 20,000 distinct CDR3 sequences, 8.5% to 10% of them seen only once. The chain has TRBV20-1 and TRBJ1-2, with 8 bases aligning to TRBD1. The sequence was obtained from a female donor with early-stage non-small cell lung cancer. The sample in question was lung tumor tissue, obtained at surgery. Here the CDR3 DNA reads TGCAGTGCTAGCCACCCAGGGACAGGACGGGGCTACACCTTC. Its translation: CSASHPGTGRGYTF.